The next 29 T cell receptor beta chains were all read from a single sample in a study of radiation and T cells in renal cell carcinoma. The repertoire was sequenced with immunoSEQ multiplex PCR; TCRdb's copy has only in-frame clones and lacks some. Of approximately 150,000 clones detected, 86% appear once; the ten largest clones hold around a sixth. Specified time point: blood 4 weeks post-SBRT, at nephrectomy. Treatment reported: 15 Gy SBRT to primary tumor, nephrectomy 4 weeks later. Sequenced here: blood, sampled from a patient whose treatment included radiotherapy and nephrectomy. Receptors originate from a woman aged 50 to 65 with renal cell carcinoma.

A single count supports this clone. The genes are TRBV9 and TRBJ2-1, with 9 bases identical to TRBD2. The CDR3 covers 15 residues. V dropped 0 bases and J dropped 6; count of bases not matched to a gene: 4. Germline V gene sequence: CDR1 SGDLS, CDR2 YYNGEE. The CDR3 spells CASSVDAGGSNEQFF. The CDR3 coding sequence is TGTGCCAGCAGCGTAGATGCGGGAGGGTCCAATGAGCAGTTCTTC.

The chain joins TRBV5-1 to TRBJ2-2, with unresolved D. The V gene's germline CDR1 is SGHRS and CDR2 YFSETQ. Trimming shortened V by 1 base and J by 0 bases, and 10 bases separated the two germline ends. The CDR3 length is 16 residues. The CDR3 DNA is TGCGCCAGCAGCTTGCTTTCAGCATCGAACACCGGGGAGCTGTTTTTT. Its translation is CASSLLSASNTGELFF.

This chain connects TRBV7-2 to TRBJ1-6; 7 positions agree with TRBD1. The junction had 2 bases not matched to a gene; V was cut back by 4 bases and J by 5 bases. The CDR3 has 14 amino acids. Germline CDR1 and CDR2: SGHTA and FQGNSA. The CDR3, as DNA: TGTGCCAGCAGCTGGGACAGCAATAATTCACCCCTCCACTTT. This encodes CASSWDSNNSPLHF.

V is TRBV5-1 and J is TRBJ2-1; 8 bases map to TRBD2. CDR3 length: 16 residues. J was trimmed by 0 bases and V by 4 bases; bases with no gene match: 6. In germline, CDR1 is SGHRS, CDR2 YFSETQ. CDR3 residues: CASSDTSGGSYNEQFF. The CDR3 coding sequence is TGCGCCAGCAGCGACACTAGCGGAGGCTCCTACAATGAGCAGTTCTTC.

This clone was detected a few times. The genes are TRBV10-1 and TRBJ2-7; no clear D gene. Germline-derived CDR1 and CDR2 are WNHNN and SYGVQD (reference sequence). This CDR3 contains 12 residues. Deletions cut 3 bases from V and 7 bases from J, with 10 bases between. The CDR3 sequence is CASSDNLGEQYF. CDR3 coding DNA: TGCGCCAGCAGTGACAACCTCGGGGAGCAGTACTTC.

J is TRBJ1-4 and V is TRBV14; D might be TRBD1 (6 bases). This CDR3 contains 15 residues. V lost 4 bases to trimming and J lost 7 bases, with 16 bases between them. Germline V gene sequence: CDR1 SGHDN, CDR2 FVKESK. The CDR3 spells CASSPHGGGREKLFF. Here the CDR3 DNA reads TGTGCCAGCAGCCCTCACGGCGGGGGGCGTGAAAAACTGTTTTTT.

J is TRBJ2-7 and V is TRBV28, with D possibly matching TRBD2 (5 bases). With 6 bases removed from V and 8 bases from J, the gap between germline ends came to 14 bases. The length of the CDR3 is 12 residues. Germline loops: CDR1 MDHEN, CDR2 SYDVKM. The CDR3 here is CASRAERLQQYF. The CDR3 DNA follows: TGTGCCAGCAGGGCAGAGCGACTACAGCAGTACTTC.

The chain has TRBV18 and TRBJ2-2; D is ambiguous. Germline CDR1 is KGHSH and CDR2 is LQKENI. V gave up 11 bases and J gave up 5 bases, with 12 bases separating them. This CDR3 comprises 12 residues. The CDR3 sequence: CAGRIETGELFF. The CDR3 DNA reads TGTGCCGGTCGGATCGAAACCGGGGAGCTGTTTTTT.

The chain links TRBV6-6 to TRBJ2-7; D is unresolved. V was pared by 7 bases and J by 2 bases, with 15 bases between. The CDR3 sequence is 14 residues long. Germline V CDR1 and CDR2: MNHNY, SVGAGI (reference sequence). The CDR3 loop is CASKREDWAYEQYF. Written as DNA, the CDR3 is TGTGCCAGCAAACGAGAAGACTGGGCCTACGAGCAGTACTTC.

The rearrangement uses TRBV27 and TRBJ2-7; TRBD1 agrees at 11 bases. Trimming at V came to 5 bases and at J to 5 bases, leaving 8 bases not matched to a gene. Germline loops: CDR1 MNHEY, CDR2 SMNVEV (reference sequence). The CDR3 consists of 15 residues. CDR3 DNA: TGTGCCAGCAGTGTGGGGGGGACAGGGGGTGACGAGCAGTACTTC. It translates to CASSVGGTGGDEQYF.

The CDR3 is CSVEEIRGAGYGYTF. Here the CDR3 DNA reads TGCAGCGTTGAAGAGATCCGGGGGGCTGGCTATGGCTACACCTTC. The chain is built from TRBV29-1 and TRBJ1-2; D is perhaps TRBD1 (6 bases). With 0 bases removed from V and 4 bases from J, the gap between germline ends came to 15 bases. This CDR3 is 15 amino acids long. Germline CDR1 and CDR2: SQVTM and ANQGSEA.

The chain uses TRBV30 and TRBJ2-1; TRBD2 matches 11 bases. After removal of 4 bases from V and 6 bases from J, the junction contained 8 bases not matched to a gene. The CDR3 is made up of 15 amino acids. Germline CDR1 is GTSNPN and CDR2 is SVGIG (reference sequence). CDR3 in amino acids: CAWMTLAGGSNEQFF. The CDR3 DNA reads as TGTGCCTGGATGACCCTAGCGGGGGGATCCAATGAGCAGTTCTTC.

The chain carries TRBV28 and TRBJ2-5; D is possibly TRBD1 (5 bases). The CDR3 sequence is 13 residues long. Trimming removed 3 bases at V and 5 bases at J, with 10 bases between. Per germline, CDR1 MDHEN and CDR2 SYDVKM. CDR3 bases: TGTGCCAGCAGTTTCCAGGGTCCGGAGACCCAGTACTTC. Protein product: CASSFQGPETQYF. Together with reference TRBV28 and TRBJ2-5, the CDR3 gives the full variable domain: DVKVTQSSRYLVKRTGEKVFLECVQDMDHENMFWYRQDPGLGLRLIYFSYDVKMKEKGDIPEGYSVSREKKERFSLILESASTNQTSMYLCASSFQGPETQYFGPGTRLLVL.

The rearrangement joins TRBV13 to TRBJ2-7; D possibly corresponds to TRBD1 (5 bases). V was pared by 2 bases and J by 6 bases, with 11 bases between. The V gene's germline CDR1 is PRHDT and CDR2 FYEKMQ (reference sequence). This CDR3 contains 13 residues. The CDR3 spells CASSLMVRAEQYF. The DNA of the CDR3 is TGTGCCAGCAGCTTAATGGTCAGGGCCGAGCAGTACTTC.

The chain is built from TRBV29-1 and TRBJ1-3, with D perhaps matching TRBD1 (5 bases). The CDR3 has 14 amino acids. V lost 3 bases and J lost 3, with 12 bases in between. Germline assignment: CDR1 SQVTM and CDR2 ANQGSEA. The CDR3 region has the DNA TGCAGCGTTGACCGTCGGGGCAATGGAAACACCATATATTTT. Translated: CSVDRRGNGNTIYF.

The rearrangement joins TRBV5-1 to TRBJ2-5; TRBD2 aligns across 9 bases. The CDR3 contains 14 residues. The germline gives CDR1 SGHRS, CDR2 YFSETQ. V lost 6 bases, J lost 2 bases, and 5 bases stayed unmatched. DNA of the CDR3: TGCGCCAGCAAGGTGGCGGGAGGGCAAGAGACCCAGTACTTC. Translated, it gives CASKVAGGQETQYF.

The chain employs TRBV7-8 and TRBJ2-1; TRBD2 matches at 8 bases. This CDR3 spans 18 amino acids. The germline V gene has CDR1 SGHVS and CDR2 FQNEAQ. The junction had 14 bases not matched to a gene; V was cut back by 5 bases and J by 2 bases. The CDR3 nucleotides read TGTGCCAGCAGCCTGATGAAGCTAGCGGGTGCGGCCTACAATGAGCAGTTCTTC. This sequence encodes CASSLMKLAGAAYNEQFF.

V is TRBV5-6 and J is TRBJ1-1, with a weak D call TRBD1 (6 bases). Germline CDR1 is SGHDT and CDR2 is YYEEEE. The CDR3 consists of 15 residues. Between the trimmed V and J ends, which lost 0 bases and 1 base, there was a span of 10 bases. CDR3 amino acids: CASSLGTGPNTEAFF. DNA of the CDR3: TGTGCCAGCAGCTTGGGTACAGGGCCGAACACTGAAGCTTTCTTT.

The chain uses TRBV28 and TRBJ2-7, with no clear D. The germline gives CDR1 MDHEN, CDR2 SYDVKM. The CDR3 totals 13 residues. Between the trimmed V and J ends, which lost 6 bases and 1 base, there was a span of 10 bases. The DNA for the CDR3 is TGTGCCAGCAGAGTCCAGGATTCCTACGAGCAGTACTTC. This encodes CASRVQDSYEQYF.

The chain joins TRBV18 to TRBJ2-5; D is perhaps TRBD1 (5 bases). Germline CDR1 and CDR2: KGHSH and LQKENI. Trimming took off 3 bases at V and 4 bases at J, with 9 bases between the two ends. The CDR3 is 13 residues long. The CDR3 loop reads CASSPFQGETQYF. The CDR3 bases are TGTGCCAGCTCACCCTTCCAGGGAGAGACCCAGTACTTC.

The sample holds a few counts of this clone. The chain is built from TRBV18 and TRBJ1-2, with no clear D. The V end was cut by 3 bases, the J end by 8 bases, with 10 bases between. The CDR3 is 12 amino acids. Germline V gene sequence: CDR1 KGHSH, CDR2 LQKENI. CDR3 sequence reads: CASSPDGDGYTF. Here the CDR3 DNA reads TGTGCCAGCTCACCGGATGGAGACGGCTACACCTTC.

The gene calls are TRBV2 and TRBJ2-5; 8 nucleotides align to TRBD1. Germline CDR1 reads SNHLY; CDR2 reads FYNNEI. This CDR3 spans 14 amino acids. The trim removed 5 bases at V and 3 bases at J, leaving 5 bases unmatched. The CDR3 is CASSPGTGKETQYF. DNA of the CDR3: TGTGCCAGCAGTCCCGGGACAGGAAAAGAGACCCAGTACTTC.

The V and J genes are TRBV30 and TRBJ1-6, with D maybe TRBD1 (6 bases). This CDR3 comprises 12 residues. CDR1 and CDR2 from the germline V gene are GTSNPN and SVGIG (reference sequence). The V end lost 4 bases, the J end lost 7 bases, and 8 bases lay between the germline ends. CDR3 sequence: CAWNRGNSPLHF. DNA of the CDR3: TGTGCCTGGAATAGGGGGAATTCACCCCTCCACTTT.

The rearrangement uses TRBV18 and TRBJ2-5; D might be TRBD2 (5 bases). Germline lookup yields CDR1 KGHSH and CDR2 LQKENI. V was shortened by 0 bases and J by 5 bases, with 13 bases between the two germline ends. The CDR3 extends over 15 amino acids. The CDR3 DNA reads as TGTGCCAGCTCACCACCCATGGGAGCTTCGGAGACCCAGTACTTC. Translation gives CASSPPMGASETQYF.

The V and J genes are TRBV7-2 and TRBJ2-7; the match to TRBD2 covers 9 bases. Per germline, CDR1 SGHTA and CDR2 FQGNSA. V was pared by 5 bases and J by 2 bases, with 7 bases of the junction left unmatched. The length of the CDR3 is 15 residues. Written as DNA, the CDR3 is TGTGCCAGCAGCAGGCGGGGGGGAGTCACCTACGAGCAGTACTTC. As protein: CASSRRGGVTYEQYF. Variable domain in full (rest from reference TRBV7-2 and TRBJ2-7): GAGVSQSPSNKVTEKGKDVELRCDPISGHTALYWYRQSLGQGLEFLIYFQGNSAPDKSGLPSDRFSAERTGGSVSTLTIQRTQQEDSAVYLCASSRRGGVTYEQYFGPGTRLTVT.

The CDR3 nucleotides are TGTGCCAGTAGTCTGGACCGGTCGGATACGCAGTATTTT. This gives the protein CASSLDRSDTQYF. The rearrangement joins TRBV19 to TRBJ2-3; no clear D gene. The CDR3 extends over 13 amino acids. CDR1 is LNHDA and CDR2 is SQIVND in the germline V gene (reference sequence). Trimming pared 5 bases from V and 6 bases from J, leaving 12 bases between.

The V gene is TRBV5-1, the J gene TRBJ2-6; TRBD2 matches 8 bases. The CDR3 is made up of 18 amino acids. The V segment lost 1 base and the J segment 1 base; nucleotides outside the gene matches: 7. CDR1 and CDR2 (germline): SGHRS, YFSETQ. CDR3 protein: CASSLNRAGVSGANVLTF. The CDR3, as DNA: TGCGCCAGCAGCTTGAATCGAGCGGGAGTTTCTGGGGCCAACGTCCTGACTTTC.

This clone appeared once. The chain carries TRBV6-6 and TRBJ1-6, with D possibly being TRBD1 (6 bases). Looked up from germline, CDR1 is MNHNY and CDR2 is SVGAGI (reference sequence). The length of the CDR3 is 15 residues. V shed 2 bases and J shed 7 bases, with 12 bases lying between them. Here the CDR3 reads CASSYTWTENSPLHF. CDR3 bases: TGTGCCAGCAGTTACACTTGGACAGAAAATTCACCCCTCCACTTT.

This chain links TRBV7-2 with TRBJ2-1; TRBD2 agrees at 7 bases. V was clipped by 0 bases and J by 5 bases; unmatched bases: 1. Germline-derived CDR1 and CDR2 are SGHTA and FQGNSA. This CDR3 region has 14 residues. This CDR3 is CASSLAGRDNEQFF. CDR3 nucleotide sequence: TGTGCCAGCAGCTTAGCGGGGAGGGACAATGAGCAGTTCTTC.